This entry describes one T cell receptor beta chain. Its antigen target is currently unknown. Per-nucleotide qualities are absent, and no much larger clonotype sits a single base away. This sample was taken from a study of blood T cell repertoires in COVID-19 (dated by TCRdb to between 2020 and 2021). Study-wide context: Recovered participants in ImmuneRACE Cohort 3 were defined as having two consecutive negative NP/OP PCR tests, clearance from a healthcare professional, or resolution of symptoms. Collaborator samples came from the United States, Italy and Spain and covered acute and convalescent phases of COVID-19. Samples came from the ongoing ImmuneRACE study (first 160 participants) plus 1,254 subjects from 6 global collaborators. Subjects who had been exposed to COVID-19, were actively infected with it, or had recovered from it provided the deeply sampled blood TCRbeta repertoires that made up the dataset. Where available, HLA class I and class II types were taken from metadata supplied by the sample provider and were not determined by assay-based typing. The prospective study material was composed of cDNA or gDNA derived from T cells, B-cell-depleted T cells, or PBMCs. Sample metadata almost always included a de-identified subject ID, COVID-19 status, age in years and sex. The repertoires were released in a freely available public database meant as a resource for research on the immune response to SARS-CoV-2.

Participants in the prospective study were enrolled through a virtual design, were aged about 18 to 100 years, and lived in approximately 25 United States geographic areas. In the prospective study, cohorts were assigned on the basis of participant-reported clinical history obtained from a screening survey and a study questionnaire. Each participant in the prospective study had whole blood, serum and a nasopharyngeal or oropharyngeal swab collected by mobile phlebotomists. Participants in the prospective study had the option to provide additional blood draws and questionnaires over a 2-month period. Blood samples from the prospective study were shipped frozen or at room temperature prior to DNA extraction. Per the germline V gene (reference sequence), MNHEY is the CDR1 and SMNVEV is the CDR2. Trimming leaves V shorter by 2 bases and J shorter by 1 base, with the junction holding 4 bases beyond the gene matches. The CDR3 covers 15 residues, taking in both the cysteine and the phenylalanine. CDR3 DNA is the only sequence kept; it has 45 bases, read in frame from the first base.

The immunoSEQ Assay, a bias-controlled multiplex PCR, was used to amplify TCRbeta CDR3 regions from genomic DNA. In the source study's methods: The number of nucleated cells in each sample was estimated by amplification of reference gene primers within the assay. Sequence reads were collapsed and filtered to measure the absolute abundance of every unique TCRbeta CDR3 rearrangement. For each sample, productive Simpson clonality was calculated by taking the square root of Simpson's diversity index across productive rearrangements. TCRdb limited this immuneACCESS table to in-frame rearrangements with V and J called. A share of clones is missing; checked studies link under half to unresolved V genes, and the rest is unexplained. V, J and clone size derive from that table, while D and trimming were established from the DNA sequence. The sample data list approximately 210,000 clones, and around 87% of these were observed just once. The ten largest clones take up approximately 7.2% of the sample.

Findings and caveats that apply to the study as a whole: How much clinical and demographic metadata was included differed by source and by participant, and the metadata was provided uncurated.

The rearrangement joined TRBV27 to TRBJ1-1, and 7 junction bases match TRBD1. Sequencing was performed on PBMCs or T cells enriched from blood (not recorded which). This receptor was obtained from a man under 40 in a cohort exposed to, infected with or recovered from COVID-19 (not recorded which). The CDR3 region reads CASSLGRQGNTEAFF. The nucleotides read TGTGCCAGCAGTTTAGGAAGACAGGGGAACACTGAAGCTTTCTTT.